The 18 T cell receptor beta chains below all came from one sample that was sequenced in a study of cytomegalovirus exposure and HLA in healthy donors. The PCR made use of 60 Vbeta and 13 Jbeta primers. The repertoire was sequenced with immunoSEQ multiplex PCR; TCRdb's copy has only in-frame clones and lacks some. The table has roughly 140,000 clones, around 75% seen once; the top ten hold approximately 1.6%. The sequencing sample was made of PBMCs. These receptor sequences come from a woman aged 40 to 49 in good health and CMV-seronegative.

The genes are TRBV4-1 and TRBJ2-2; D gene uncertain. CDR1 and CDR2 (germline): MGHRA, YSYEKL. The V and J ends lost 3 bases and 4 bases respectively, with 9 bases between them. The length of the CDR3 is 14 residues. The chain's CDR3 is CASSHQVFTGELFF. The CDR3 DNA reads as TGCGCCAGCAGCCACCAGGTATTCACCGGGGAGCTGTTTTTT.

The chain employs TRBV11-2 and TRBJ2-7; tentatively, D is TRBD1 (6 bases). V was clipped by 0 bases and J by 4 bases, with 10 bases between them. The germline V gene has CDR1 SGHAT and CDR2 FQNNGV. The CDR3 totals 14 residues. The CDR3 reads CASSLDRTEYEQYF. The CDR3 nucleotides are TGTGCCAGCAGCTTAGACCGGACAGAGTACGAGCAGTACTTC.

This rearrangement joins TRBV30 to TRBJ1-1; weak D call: TRBD1 (6 bases). The CDR3 consists of 12 residues. Trimming left V 5 bases short and J 4 bases short, with 11 bases between. Germline-derived CDR1 and CDR2 are GTSNPN and SVGIG (reference sequence). The CDR3 sequence: CAWDLGGTEAFF. The CDR3 DNA sequence: TGTGCCTGGGACCTAGGGGGCACTGAAGCTTTCTTT.

This clone was detected only once. The V call is TRBV5-1, the J call TRBJ2-7; no definite D call. The CDR3 has 16 residues. Germline assignment: CDR1 SGHRS and CDR2 YFSETQ. V gave up 0 bases and J gave up 0 bases, with 13 bases separating them. CDR3 DNA: TGCGCCAGCAGCTTGGACCCCGTAGCCTTCTCCTACGAGCAGTACTTC. Protein product: CASSLDPVAFSYEQYF.

This clone came up a few times. The gene calls are TRBV15 and TRBJ2-6; no firm D call. Trimming pared 0 bases from V and 2 bases from J, leaving 5 bases between. The CDR3 is 15 amino acids. Germline CDR1 reads LNHNV; CDR2 reads YYDKDF (reference sequence). The CDR3 DNA reads as TGTGCCACCAGCAGAGAAGTAGCTGGGGCCAACGTCCTGACTTTC. Translated: CATSREVAGANVLTF.

This clone was counted once. This chain links TRBV18 with TRBJ1-5, with D possibly matching TRBD1 (5 bases). The CDR3 extends over 15 amino acids. The ends were cut back, 3 bases at V and 1 base at J, with 10 bases in the middle. Germline V gene lookup returns CDR1 KGHSH and CDR2 LQKENI. CDR3: CASSPDTASNQPQHF. The DNA for the CDR3 is TGTGCCAGCTCACCGGACACGGCAAGCAATCAGCCCCAGCATTTT.

The chain is built from TRBV9 and TRBJ2-7; D call uncertain. Trimming cost V 0 bases and J 0 bases, with 10 bases left between them. The CDR3 runs 15 residues. Per the germline V gene, CDR1 is SGDLS and CDR2 is YYNGEE. The CDR3 protein is CASSVGGHLSYEQYF. In DNA, the CDR3 is TGTGCCAGCAGCGTAGGTGGGCACCTCTCCTACGAGCAGTACTTC.

The sample holds one count of this clone. The chain is built from TRBV29-1 and TRBJ2-5; D is perhaps TRBD2 (6 bases). V was shortened by 7 bases and J by 7 bases, with 16 bases between the two germline ends. In germline, CDR1 is SQVTM, CDR2 ANQGSEA. The CDR3 consists of 12 residues. The CDR3 nucleotides are TGCAGCGCGGGACCCCTGGAGGGGACCCAGTACTTC. Translating gives CSAGPLEGTQYF.

The chain is built from TRBV5-1 and TRBJ1-1; 12 positions agree with TRBD1. J was trimmed by 7 bases and V by 4 bases; bases with no gene match: 11. Looked up from germline, CDR1 is SGHRS and CDR2 is YFSETQ. This CDR3 has 16 residues. Here the CDR3 reads CASSRGGTGGEVEAFF. The DNA of the CDR3 is TGCGCCAGCAGCCGAGGTGGGACAGGGGGCGAAGTTGAAGCTTTCTTT.

The rearrangement links TRBV7-9 to TRBJ2-2; D is uncertain. The CDR3 consists of 14 residues. V dropped 4 bases and J dropped 1 base, with 7 bases sitting between them. Germline loops: CDR1 SEHNR, CDR2 FQNEAQ (reference sequence). CDR3 DNA sequence: TGTGCCAGCAGCTCCCTCTGGAACACCGGGGAGCTGTTTTTT. This encodes CASSSLWNTGELFF.

V gene TRBV19 combines with J gene TRBJ1-2; TRBD1 matches at 7 bases. Trimming removed 5 bases from V and 8 bases from J; junction bases left unmatched: 8. This CDR3 spans 13 amino acids. Germline lookup yields CDR1 LNHDA and CDR2 SQIVND (reference sequence). CDR3 DNA: TGTGCCAGTAGTGGACCGACAGGGCTAGGCTACACCTTC. Translation gives CASSGPTGLGYTF. Drawing the rest from reference TRBV19 and TRBJ1-2, the complete variable domain is DGGITQSPKYLFRKEGQNVTLSCEQNLNHDAMYWYRQDPGQGLRLIYYSQIVNDFQKGDIAEGYSVSREKKESFPLTVTSAQKNPTAFYLCASSGPTGLGYTFGSGTRLTVV.

Only a few counts were recorded for this clone. This chain links TRBV7-2 with TRBJ1-5; no clear D gene. V was pared by 5 bases and J by 7 bases, with 12 bases between. The germline V gene has CDR1 SGHTA and CDR2 FQGNSA. This CDR3 has 13 residues. Here the CDR3 reads CASSRGYSQPQHF. The CDR3 nucleotides read TGTGCCAGCAGCCGCGGGTACAGCCAGCCCCAGCATTTT.

This clone was seen only a few times. The chain carries TRBV4-2 and TRBJ1-1; 7 nucleotides match TRBD1. J gave up 1 base and V 3 bases, and 5 bases lay outside the gene matches. Per the germline V gene, CDR1 is LGHNA and CDR2 is YNFKEQ. The length of the CDR3 is 15 residues. Here the CDR3 reads CASSHGAGGNTEAFF. The CDR3 nucleotides read TGTGCCAGCAGCCACGGGGCAGGGGGGAACACTGAAGCTTTCTTT.

The CDR3, as DNA: TGTGCCAGCACGGGGACATTAGGCACCGGGGAGCTGTTTTTT. Translating gives CASTGTLGTGELFF. This sequence joins TRBV6-6 and TRBJ2-2, with D perhaps TRBD1 (6 bases). This CDR3 has 14 residues. The V end lost 7 bases, the J end lost 4 bases, and 13 bases lay between the germline ends. Per the germline V gene, CDR1 is MNHNY and CDR2 is SVGAGI (reference sequence).

The chain is built from TRBV18 and TRBJ2-2, with 7 bases fitting TRBD1. The CDR3 length is 16 residues. Germline assignment: CDR1 KGHSH and CDR2 LQKENI. V dropped 0 bases and J dropped 6; count of bases not matched to a gene: 7. The CDR3 coding sequence is TGTGCCAGCTCACCACCGGGACAGTCAAGGGCCGGGGAGCTGTTTTTT. This gives the protein CASSPPGQSRAGELFF. Filled out from reference TRBV18 and TRBJ2-2, the complete variable domain reads NAGVMQNPRHLVRRRGQEARLRCSPMKGHSHVYWYRQLPEEGLKFMVYLQKENIIDESGMPKERFSAEFPKEGPSILRIQQVVRGDSAAYFCASSPPGQSRAGELFFGEGSRLTVL.

The chain has TRBV7-8 and TRBJ1-4, with D hard to call. The CDR3 is made up of 14 amino acids. The ends were cut back, 6 bases at V and 8 bases at J, with 16 bases in the middle. Germline CDR1 is SGHVS and CDR2 is FQNEAQ. Here the CDR3 reads CASRQKAEWEKLFF. CDR3 nucleotides: TGTGCCAGCAGACAAAAGGCGGAGTGGGAAAAACTGTTTTTT.

The chain uses TRBV13 and TRBJ1-1; D unclear. Germline-derived CDR1 and CDR2 are PRHDT and FYEKMQ (reference sequence). V was clipped by 4 bases and J by 2 bases, with 20 bases between them. There are 17 residues in the CDR3. This chain's CDR3 is CASSSGPRTVINTEAFF. CDR3 DNA sequence: TGTGCCAGCAGCTCTGGACCACGGACTGTTATCAACACTGAAGCTTTCTTT.

The chain links TRBV7-9 to TRBJ1-1; weak D call: TRBD1 (5 bases). The CDR3 has 15 residues. From germline, CDR1 is SEHNR and CDR2 FQNEAQ (reference sequence). The germline V and J ends were trimmed by 1 base and 4 bases, with 13 bases remaining between them. Written as DNA, the CDR3 is TGTGCCAGCAGCTTAGGGGGTTGGAGGGGCACTGAAGCTTTCTTT. Protein sequence: CASSLGGWRGTEAFF.